The next 5 T cell receptor beta chains were all read from a single sample in a study of T-cell reconstitution after alpha-beta-depleted transplantation in children. Unique molecular identifiers were built into the TCRbeta library. Each CDR3 protein gets one entry after TCRdb re-called the PCR reads with MiXCR. The sample lists around 370,000 distinct CDR3 sequences, over 9% occurring once. The sequencing here drew on PBMCs from the stem cell graft donor, taken from the stem cell graft. These receptor sequences come from a human donor who donated a stem cell graft to a child with acute lymphoblastic leukemia.

This clonotype was picked up a small number of times. The chain recombines TRBV5-1 with TRBJ2-7; TRBD1 matches 12 bases. The CDR3 spans 16 residues. V gave up 7 bases and J gave up 6 bases; unmatched junction bases: 14. The germline V gene encodes CDR1 SGHRS and CDR2 YFSETQ. CDR3 sequence: CASQKTRDRGHLEQYF. The CDR3 DNA reads as TGCGCCAGCCAGAAAACCCGGGACAGGGGGCATCTCGAGCAGTACTTC.

This clonotype was recorded a few times. As DNA, the CDR3 is TGCAGTGCCCCCCGGGGATATGGCTACACCTTC. Translation: CSAPRGYGYTF. The chain is built from TRBV20-1 and TRBJ1-2; D is ambiguous. Per germline, CDR1 DFQATT and CDR2 SNEGSKA (reference sequence). Trimming left V 6 bases short and J 5 bases short, with 10 bases between. The CDR3 runs 11 residues.

This clonotype was seen a handful of times. The chain has TRBV9 and TRBJ2-5, with D tentatively TRBD1 (5 bases). The germline V gene encodes CDR1 SGDLS and CDR2 YYNGEE. Trimming pared 3 bases from V and 5 bases from J, leaving 11 bases between. The CDR3 has 13 amino acids. CDR3 DNA: TGTGCCAGCAGCGCAACAGGAACGGAGACCCAGTACTTC. Its translation: CASSATGTETQYF.

J is TRBJ1-1 and V is TRBV12-3 or TRBV12-4; possible D gene TRBD1, 6 bases. This CDR3 is built from 11 residues. Between the trimmed V and J ends, which lost 5 bases and 7 bases, there was a span of 8 bases. CDR3 sequence (DNA): TGTGCCAGCAGTCCCAGGGGTGAAGCTTTCTTT. It is translated as CASSPRGEAFF.

This clonotype was counted ten times or more. This chain uses TRBV12-3 or TRBV12-4 with TRBJ2-2; 11 bases line up with TRBD2. The CDR3 consists of 19 residues. V lost 10 bases to trimming and J lost 8 bases; unmatched junction nucleotides: 24. The CDR3 region has the DNA TGTGCCACCACCGGAATCCACGGGGCAGCGACTAGCGGGACGGGGGAGCTGTTTTTT. It yields the protein CATTGIHGAATSGTGELFF.